These T cell receptor beta chains were read from a single sample in a study of blood T cell repertoires in COVID-19. Clones were sequenced by immunoSEQ multiplex PCR, and TCRdb holds only the in-frame ones, with some missing. The profile shows roughly 220,000 clones, almost 90% of them singletons. The sample consisted of PBMCs or T cells enriched from blood (not recorded which). All receptors come from a woman aged 50 to 65 with acute COVID-19. The CDR3 runs from the conserved cysteine through the conserved F or W. The D gene is left open where the match is weak. A clone size is listed for some rows: how often the clone was seen (once, few, many), or a class if it is expanded.

clone_size,cdr3_length,v_call,d_call,j_call,cdr3_nt,cdr3_aa
.,16,TRBV5-1,TRBD1,TRBJ2-2,TGCGCCAGCAGCTTGGAACAGGGGGCTGGGGCCGGGGAGCTGTTTTTT,CASSLEQGAGAGELFF
.,15,TRBV27,TRBD2,TRBJ2-1,TGTGCCAGCAGTTTAGTGGGAGGGCCCGGAAATGAGCAGTTCTTC,CASSLVGGPGNEQFF
once,14,TRBV3-1/TRBV3-2,.,TRBJ1-4,TGTGCCAGCAGCCCGCAAAATCGAGAAGAAAAACTGTTTTTT,CASSPQNREEKLFF
.,14,TRBV7-8,.,TRBJ2-5,TGTGCCAGCAGCTTTCTGGGCAGCCAAGAGACCCAGTACTTC,CASSFLGSQETQYF
.,15,TRBV3-1/TRBV3-2,TRBD2,TRBJ2-1,TGTGCCAGCAGCCTCCTAGTGGGAGGGCCCTATGAGCAGTTCTTC,CASSLLVGGPYEQFF
.,14,TRBV5-6,TRBD1,TRBJ1-4,TGTGCCAGCAGCCATTGGACAGGGCGGGAAAAACTGTTTTTT,CASSHWTGREKLFF
.,15,TRBV28,.,TRBJ1-1,TGTGCCAGCAGTCAAGACTCCATTCTGAACACTGAAGCTTTCTTT,CASSQDSILNTEAFF
.,14,TRBV15,TRBD1,TRBJ2-4,TGTGCCACCAGCATCCGGGACAGGGGGACCATTCAGTACTTC,CATSIRDRGTIQYF
.,18,TRBV6-1,TRBD2,TRBJ2-1,TGTGCCAGCAGTGACCCGGGACTAGCGGGAGGGGAATACAATGAGCAGTTCTTC,CASSDPGLAGGEYNEQFF
.,12,TRBV28,.,TRBJ2-2,TGTGCCTGCTCGCTAGGCTTCGGGGAGCTGTTTTTT,CACSLGFGELFF
.,13,TRBV5-1,.,TRBJ2-7,TGCGCCAGCAGCCCAGACAGACCCTACGAGCAGTACTTC,CASSPDRPYEQYF
.,15,TRBV5-1,.,TRBJ2-1,TGCGCCAGCAGCTTGGGGAGCCTCTCCTACAATGAGCAGTTCTTC,CASSLGSLSYNEQFF
.,15,TRBV7-2,TRBD2,TRBJ2-4,TGTGCCAGCAGCTTAAGCGGGGGAACCAAAAACATTCAGTACTTC,CASSLSGGTKNIQYF
.,14,TRBV4-1,.,TRBJ2-1,TGCGCCAGCAGCCAAGATCCCGGGACTCCTCAACAGTTCTTC,CASSQDPGTPQQFF
.,15,TRBV27,TRBD1,TRBJ1-6,TGTGCCAGCAGTTTCCTGACAGGGGGCAATTCACCCCTCCACTTT,CASSFLTGGNSPLHF
.,13,TRBV5-3,.,TRBJ2-1,TGTGCCAGAAGCCCAACAGACTACAATGAGCAGTTCTTC,CARSPTDYNEQFF
.,16,TRBV19,.,TRBJ1-6,TGTGCCAGTAGTAATCAGGAGGCGTCCTATAATTCACCCCTCCACTTT,CASSNQEASYNSPLHF
.,16,TRBV5-1,TRBD2,TRBJ2-5,TGCGCCAGCAGCTTGGTTACTAGCGGGAGCGGTGAGACCCAGTACTTC,CASSLVTSGSGETQYF
.,17,TRBV11-2,.,TRBJ2-7,TGTGCCAGCAGCCCGATCCGCCGTTCTCTTACGGGATACGAGCAGTACTTC,CASSPIRRSLTGYEQYF
.,15,TRBV5-4,TRBD2,TRBJ2-1,TGTGCCAGCAGCTACCGTGGGGGGGCCTACAATGAGCAGTTCTTC,CASSYRGGAYNEQFF
.,14,TRBV15,.,TRBJ2-2,TGTGCCACAAGGGGCAGCGCCAACACCGGGGAGCTGTTTTTT,CATRGSANTGELFF
.,15,TRBV27,TRBD1,TRBJ2-7,TGTGCCAGCAGTTTACGAAAAACAGGGGTCTACGAGCAGTACTTC,CASSLRKTGVYEQYF
.,15,TRBV28,TRBD1,TRBJ1-2,TGTGCCAGCTATTTTCCCGATCGGACAGGGGAAGGCTACACCTTC,CASYFPDRTGEGYTF
few,14,TRBV27,.,TRBJ2-7,TGTGCCAGCAGTTTCGCTACCACCTCCTACGAGCAGTACTTC,CASSFATTSYEQYF
.,13,TRBV6-5,TRBD1,TRBJ2-7,TGTGCCAGCAGGACGACAGGGGCCTACGAGCAGTACTTC,CASRTTGAYEQYF
once,16,TRBV4-2,TRBD1,TRBJ1-1,TGTGCCAGCAACCCTTGGCAGGGGGCCATGAACACTGAAGCTTTCTTT,CASNPWQGAMNTEAFF
.,13,TRBV6-5,.,TRBJ1-2,TGTGCCAGCAGTCTCATAGCTAACTATGGCTACACCTTC,CASSLIANYGYTF
.,16,TRBV18,.,TRBJ2-3,TGTGCCAGCTCTGGGGGACACTTTACTAGCACAGATACGCAGTATTTT,CASSGGHFTSTDTQYF
.,15,TRBV5-6,TRBD2,TRBJ2-7,TGTGCCAGCAGCCCTCGAGGACTAGCGGGATCCGAGCAGTACTTC,CASSPRGLAGSEQYF
.,11,TRBV20-1,.,TRBJ2-7,TGCAGGGCCGGGACACTCTACGAGCAGTACTTC,CRAGTLYEQYF
.,15,TRBV19,TRBD1,TRBJ2-1,TGTGCCAGTAGTACAGGGACAGGAGTATACAATGAGCAGTTCTTC,CASSTGTGVYNEQFF
.,15,TRBV19,.,TRBJ1-3,TGTGCCAGTAGTCAAACCGGGAGCTCTGGAAACACCATATATTTT,CASSQTGSSGNTIYF
once,15,TRBV7-2,TRBD1,TRBJ2-5,TGTGCCAGCAGCAGATTCGACAGGGGGCAGAAGACCCAGTACTTC,CASSRFDRGQKTQYF
.,15,TRBV9,.,TRBJ1-3,TGTGCCAGCAGCGTTGGGGGGGCATATGGAAACACCATATATTTT,CASSVGGAYGNTIYF
few,16,TRBV15,TRBD2,TRBJ2-7,TGTGCCACCAGCAGATTAGTAGCGGGAGGGCCCTACGAGCAGTACTTC,CATSRLVAGGPYEQYF
.,13,TRBV19,.,TRBJ2-1,TGTGCCAGTAGCCGAGACAGCTACAATGAGCAGTTCTTC,CASSRDSYNEQFF
.,14,TRBV28,TRBD1,TRBJ1-2,TGTGCCAGCAGTTTATACAGGGGGCGTGATGGCTACACCTTC,CASSLYRGRDGYTF
.,15,TRBV2,TRBD2,TRBJ2-1,TGTGCCAGCAGTTCCGGGTGGGACTACTACAATGAGCAGTTCTTC,CASSSGWDYYNEQFF
few,14,TRBV9,.,TRBJ2-1,TGTGCCAGCAGCCCCTCTAGCGCCTACAATGAGCAGTTCTTC,CASSPSSAYNEQFF
.,15,TRBV4-1,.,TRBJ1-2,TGCGCCAGCAGCCCGAGACAAACCCTAATCAATGGCTACACCTTC,CASSPRQTLINGYTF
.,14,TRBV4-2,.,TRBJ2-1,TGTGCCAGCAGCCAACCGGACACGTTTAGTGAGCAGTTCTTC,CASSQPDTFSEQFF
.,18,TRBV7-6,TRBD1,TRBJ2-3,TGTGCCAGCAGCTCAAACACAGGGGGCGCGTCGATCACAGATACGCAGTATTTT,CASSSNTGGASITDTQYF
once,12,TRBV5-6,.,TRBJ1-2,TGTGCCAGCAGCCCGGGAGCCTATGGCTACACCTTC,CASSPGAYGYTF